This T cell receptor beta chain comes out of a study of blood T cell repertoires in COVID-19. Study details: Donors in the United States, Italy and Spain gave samples during acute or convalescent COVID-19.

Original data processing: Reference gene primer amplification gave nucleated cell count estimates. Assay: immunoSEQ multiplex PCR; the TCRdb copy retains only in-frame clones and omits some. That table gives V, J and clone size, and the DNA gave D and trimming. The table lists about 85,000 clones, just over 85% of them singletons. The CDR3 has 15 amino acids. V was pared by 4 bases and J by 7 bases, with 9 bases of the junction left unmatched. Germline V gene data show CDR1 as SGHDT and CDR2 as YYEEEE. This chain links TRBV5-6 with TRBJ1-2, with TRBD1 identical over 11 bases. Input material: peripheral blood. The origin of this receptor is a woman of 80 years or more with acute or convalescent COVID-19. Here the CDR3 DNA reads TGTGCCAGCAGCCCCACGGGACAGGGGGTTACTGGCTACACCTTC. The encoded protein is CASSPTGQGVTGYTF.